The rows below give T cell receptor beta chains drawn from one sample of a study of CXCR4 blockade with PD-1 therapy in pancreatic cancer. Clones were sequenced by immunoSEQ multiplex PCR, and TCRdb holds only the in-frame ones, with some missing. The sample lists about 8,100 clones; around 50% were seen once. Sequenced input: tumor tissue. All receptors come from a human donor with pancreatic ductal adenocarcinoma. Both conserved end residues are part of each CDR3. The order of the fields is J gene, V gene, D gene, CDR3 protein. D genes are given only for firm matches.

J: TRBJ2-2
V: TRBV28
D: -
CDR3: CASKPGQNTGELFF

J: TRBJ2-2
V: TRBV9
D: -
CDR3: CASSGSLAGELFF

J: TRBJ2-7
V: TRBV18
D: TRBD1
CDR3: CASSGAGTGAYEQYF

J: TRBJ2-5
V: TRBV10-2
D: -
CDR3: CASGTVRGETQYF

J: TRBJ2-1
V: TRBV11-3
D: -
CDR3: CASSPGTTRVGEQFF

J: TRBJ2-7
V: TRBV5-1
D: TRBD2
CDR3: CASSLPGLAGVYEQYF

J: TRBJ1-1
V: TRBV25-1
D: TRBD1
CDR3: CASSPHPGQGNTEAFF

J: TRBJ1-1
V: TRBV28
D: TRBD1
CDR3: CASSERQGALSTEAFF

J: TRBJ2-5
V: TRBV30
D: TRBD1
CDR3: CAWSVSLYFGTGSAQYF

J: TRBJ2-3
V: TRBV5-1
D: TRBD2
CDR3: CASSMTLAGVTDTQYF

J: TRBJ2-6
V: TRBV25-1
D: -
CDR3: CASSANSGANVLTF

J: TRBJ1-1
V: TRBV6-1
D: -
CDR3: CASSEDWGETEAFF

J: TRBJ1-6
V: TRBV11-3
D: TRBD1
CDR3: CASRLRDRGNSPLHF

J: TRBJ2-1
V: TRBV11-3
D: TRBD2
CDR3: CASSLVSVAGVHEQFF

J: TRBJ2-5
V: TRBV6-8
D: -
CDR3: CASSRTSTGETQYF

J: TRBJ1-1
V: TRBV5-1
D: TRBD1
CDR3: CASSGTGTGVKFTEAFF

J: TRBJ2-2
V: TRBV5-1
D: -
CDR3: CASTDTHGANTGELFF

J: TRBJ2-2
V: TRBV14
D: -
CDR3: CASTGTWEGELFF

J: TRBJ2-3
V: TRBV19
D: TRBD2
CDR3: CASSPLAGTSTDTQYF

J: TRBJ2-1
V: TRBV19
D: TRBD2
CDR3: CASSTPRLAGGNYNEQFF

J: TRBJ2-5
V: TRBV9
D: TRBD2
CDR3: CASSVAAGARETQYF

J: TRBJ1-1
V: TRBV11-3
D: -
CDR3: CASSLDRWIGVAFF

J: TRBJ1-3
V: TRBV19
D: -
CDR3: CASSLRVSGNTIYF

J: TRBJ2-2
V: TRBV12-5
D: -
CDR3: CASGYGSLASGTSGGELFF

J: TRBJ2-5
V: TRBV18
D: -
CDR3: CASSPFGNQETQYF

J: TRBJ2-7
V: TRBV16
D: TRBD2
CDR3: CASSLTSNEQYF

J: TRBJ1-2
V: TRBV2
D: TRBD1
CDR3: CASSGGQNYGYTF

J: TRBJ1-1
V: TRBV11-3
D: -
CDR3: CASNPTGTGATEAFF

J: TRBJ1-5
V: TRBV19
D: -
CDR3: CASSAQGRDQPQHF

J: TRBJ2-1
V: TRBV19
D: -
CDR3: CASSTSGKREQFF

J: TRBJ2-1
V: TRBV16
D: -
CDR3: CASSQSAGTGNEQFF

J: TRBJ2-7
V: TRBV5-1
D: -
CDR3: CASSYNSGTAYEQYF

J: TRBJ1-1
V: TRBV19
D: TRBD1
CDR3: CASSPPTGRGTEAFF

J: TRBJ1-1
V: TRBV28
D: -
CDR3: CATGRGRDTEAFF

J: TRBJ1-5
V: TRBV4-1
D: TRBD1
CDR3: CASSQGDSIGGSNQPQHF

J: TRBJ2-7
V: TRBV14
D: TRBD2
CDR3: CASSPRPSGSGYEQYF

J: TRBJ2-4
V: TRBV23-1
D: -
CDR3: CASSQGWAKNIQYF

J: TRBJ2-2
V: TRBV6-8
D: -
CDR3: CASSYSQVTGELFF

J: TRBJ2-1
V: TRBV10-2
D: TRBD1
CDR3: CASSGSGDSSYNEQFF

J: TRBJ2-3
V: TRBV5-1
D: -
CDR3: CASSLSPAHTDTQYF

J: TRBJ1-4
V: TRBV19
D: -
CDR3: CASAPGRGRDEKLFF

J: TRBJ1-3
V: TRBV18
D: -
CDR3: CASSPFGQSSSGNTIYF

J: TRBJ2-2
V: TRBV6-8
D: TRBD1
CDR3: CASRTDRATGELFF

J: TRBJ2-5
V: TRBV18
D: -
CDR3: CASSPSQMETQYF

J: TRBJ1-5
V: TRBV16
D: -
CDR3: CASSQSGEVGQPQHF

J: TRBJ1-3
V: TRBV19
D: -
CDR3: CASSTTVTFGNTIYF

J: TRBJ1-2
V: TRBV7-1
D: TRBD1
CDR3: CASSEGQVYGYTF

J: TRBJ2-3
V: TRBV14
D: -
CDR3: CASSQDFSTQYF

J: TRBJ1-2
V: TRBV19
D: -
CDR3: CASRAPWGYGYTF

J: TRBJ2-6
V: TRBV18
D: -
CDR3: CASSPVGGGANVLTF

J: TRBJ2-1
V: TRBV5-1
D: -
CDR3: CASSLEQGSYEQFF

J: TRBJ1-1
V: TRBV14
D: TRBD1
CDR3: CASSPLLGQGAGTEAFF

J: TRBJ1-4
V: TRBV5-1
D: -
CDR3: CASARVSSNEKLFF

J: TRBJ1-2
V: TRBV18
D: -
CDR3: CASSPPSGNNYGYTF

J: TRBJ1-2
V: TRBV15
D: TRBD1
CDR3: CATSRDRGQTINYGYTF

J: TRBJ2-5
V: TRBV14
D: TRBD1
CDR3: CASSPGQQLQETQYF

J: TRBJ2-2
V: TRBV28
D: TRBD2
CDR3: CASIYGGVRFAAGQNTGELFF

J: TRBJ1-1
V: TRBV25-1
D: TRBD1
CDR3: CASSPPGTAEAFF

J: TRBJ2-2
V: TRBV14
D: -
CDR3: CASSQVTKQVTGELFF

J: TRBJ2-2
V: TRBV29-1
D: -
CDR3: CSVVGGTGELFF